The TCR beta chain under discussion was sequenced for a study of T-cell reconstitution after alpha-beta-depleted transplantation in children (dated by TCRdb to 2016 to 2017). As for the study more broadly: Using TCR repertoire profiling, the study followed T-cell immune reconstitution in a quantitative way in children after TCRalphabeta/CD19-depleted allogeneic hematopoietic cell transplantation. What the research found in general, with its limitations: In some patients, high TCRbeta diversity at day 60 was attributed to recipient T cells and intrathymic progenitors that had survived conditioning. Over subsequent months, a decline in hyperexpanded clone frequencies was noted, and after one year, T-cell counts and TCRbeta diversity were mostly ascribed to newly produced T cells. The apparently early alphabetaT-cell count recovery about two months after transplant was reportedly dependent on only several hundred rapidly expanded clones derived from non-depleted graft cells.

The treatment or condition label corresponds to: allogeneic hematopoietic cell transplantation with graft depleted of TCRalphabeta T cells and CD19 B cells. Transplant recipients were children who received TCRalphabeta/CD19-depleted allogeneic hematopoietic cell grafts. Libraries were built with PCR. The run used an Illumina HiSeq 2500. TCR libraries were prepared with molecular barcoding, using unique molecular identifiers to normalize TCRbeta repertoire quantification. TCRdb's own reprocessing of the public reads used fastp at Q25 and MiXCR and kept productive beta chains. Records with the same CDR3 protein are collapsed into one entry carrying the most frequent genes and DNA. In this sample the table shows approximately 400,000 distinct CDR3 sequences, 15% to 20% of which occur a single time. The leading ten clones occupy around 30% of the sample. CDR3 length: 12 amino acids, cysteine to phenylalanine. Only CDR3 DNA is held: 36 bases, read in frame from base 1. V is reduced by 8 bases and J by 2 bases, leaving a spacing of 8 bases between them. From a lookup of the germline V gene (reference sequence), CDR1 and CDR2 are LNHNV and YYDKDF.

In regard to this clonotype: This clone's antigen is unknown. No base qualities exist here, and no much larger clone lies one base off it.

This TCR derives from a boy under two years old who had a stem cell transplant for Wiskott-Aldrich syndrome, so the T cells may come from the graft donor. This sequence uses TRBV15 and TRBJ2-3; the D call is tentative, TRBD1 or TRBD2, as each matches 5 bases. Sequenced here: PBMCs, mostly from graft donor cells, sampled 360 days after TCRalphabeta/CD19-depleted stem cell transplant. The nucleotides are TGTGCCACCGGGACGATCACAGATACGCAGTATTTT. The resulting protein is CATGTITDTQYF.